This T cell receptor (beta chain) emerged from a study of CD8 T cells in ankylosing spondylitis. Findings and limits, study-wide: Prior work had noted some motif variants in reactive arthritis blood and synovial fluid. CD8+ cells made up the disease-linked clones, which were relatively rare in peripheral blood. Blood of patients with ankylosing spondylitis appeared to be characterized by a TCR beta motif of eight highly homologous variants. Disease-linked clones were reportedly significantly enriched in matched ankylosing spondylitis synovial fluid.

5'-RACE, quantitative and with molecular barcodes, yielded the TCR beta libraries. TCRdb recomputed calls from the 5' RACE reads with MiXCR, one row per CDR3 protein. The sample includes under 150,000 distinct CDR3 sequences, roughly 17% seen only once; the top ten take 30% to 35%. In the case of this clonotype: The target antigen is unknown.

The sequence was collected from a male donor with ankylosing spondylitis. The sequenced material came from blood, either unsorted or a sorted T cell fraction (not recorded which).

The CDR3 bases are TGTGCCAGCAGCCAAGGGATTTTGCCCCAGCATTTT. Translated: CASSQGILPQHF. The chain joins TRBV7-9 to TRBJ1-5, with D hard to call. The CDR3 consists of 12 residues. The V end lost 5 bases, the J end lost 9 bases, and 11 bases lay between the germline ends. The germline CDR1 and CDR2 sequences are SEHNR and FQNEAQ (reference sequence).